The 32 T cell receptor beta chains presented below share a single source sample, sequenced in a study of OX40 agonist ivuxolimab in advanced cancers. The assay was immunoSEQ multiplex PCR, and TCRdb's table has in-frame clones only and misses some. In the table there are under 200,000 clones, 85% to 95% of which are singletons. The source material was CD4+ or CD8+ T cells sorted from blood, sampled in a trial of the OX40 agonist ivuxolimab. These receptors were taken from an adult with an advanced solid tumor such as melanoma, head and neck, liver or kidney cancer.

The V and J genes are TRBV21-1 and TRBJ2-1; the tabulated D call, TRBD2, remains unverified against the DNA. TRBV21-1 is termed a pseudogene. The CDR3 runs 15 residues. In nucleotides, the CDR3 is TGTGCCAGCAGCAACCCCGGACTAAAGTACAATGAGCAGTTCTTC. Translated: CASSNPGLKYNEQFF.

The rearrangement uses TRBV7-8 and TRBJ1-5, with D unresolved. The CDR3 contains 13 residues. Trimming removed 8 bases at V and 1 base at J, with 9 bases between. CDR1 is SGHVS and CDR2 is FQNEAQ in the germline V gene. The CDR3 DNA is TGTGCCAGCGCATTTATGAGCAATCAGCCCCAGCATTTT. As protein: CASAFMSNQPQHF.

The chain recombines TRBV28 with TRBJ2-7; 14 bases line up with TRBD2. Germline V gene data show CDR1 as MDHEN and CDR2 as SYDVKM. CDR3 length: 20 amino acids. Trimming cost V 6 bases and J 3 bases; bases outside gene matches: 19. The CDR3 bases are TGTGCCAGCAGACAGACTAGCGGGAGGGCCTGGGCCTCGCAGTACTACGAGCAGTACTTC. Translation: CASRQTSGRAWASQYYEQYF. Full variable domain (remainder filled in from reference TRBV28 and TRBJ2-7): DVKVTQSSRYLVKRTGEKVFLECVQDMDHENMFWYRQDPGLGLRLIYFSYDVKMKEKGDIPEGYSVSREKKERFSLILESASTNQTSMYLCASRQTSGRAWASQYYEQYFGPGTRLTVT.

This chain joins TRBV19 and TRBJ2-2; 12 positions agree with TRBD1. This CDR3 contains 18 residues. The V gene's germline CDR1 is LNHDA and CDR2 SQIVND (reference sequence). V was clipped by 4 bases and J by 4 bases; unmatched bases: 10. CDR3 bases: TGTGCCAGTAGTACCCGGGACAGGGGGCTACGGGGCACCGGGGAGCTGTTTTTT. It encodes CASSTRDRGLRGTGELFF.

The CDR3 protein is CASSLSGTVYGYTF. DNA of the CDR3: TGTGCCAGCAGCCTATCCGGGACAGTCTATGGCTACACCTTC. The chain has TRBV7-2 and TRBJ1-2; TRBD1 matches at 7 bases. V lost 5 bases, J lost 4 bases, and 7 bases stayed unmatched. The CDR3 runs to 14 residues. Germline V gene lookup returns CDR1 SGHTA and CDR2 FQGNSA.

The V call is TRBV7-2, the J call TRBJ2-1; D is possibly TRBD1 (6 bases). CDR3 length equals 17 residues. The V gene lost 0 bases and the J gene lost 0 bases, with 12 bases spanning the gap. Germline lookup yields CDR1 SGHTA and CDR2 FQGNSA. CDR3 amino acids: CASSLAGAYPSYNEQFF. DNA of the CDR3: TGTGCCAGCAGCTTAGCGGGGGCCTACCCCTCCTACAATGAGCAGTTCTTC.

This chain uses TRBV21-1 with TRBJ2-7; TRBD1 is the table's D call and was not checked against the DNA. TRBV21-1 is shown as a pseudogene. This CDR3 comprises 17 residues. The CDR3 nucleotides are TGTGCCAGCAGCATAGGTGAAAAGGGACAGGGGGTCGGAGAGCAGTACTTC. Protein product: CASSIGEKGQGVGEQYF.

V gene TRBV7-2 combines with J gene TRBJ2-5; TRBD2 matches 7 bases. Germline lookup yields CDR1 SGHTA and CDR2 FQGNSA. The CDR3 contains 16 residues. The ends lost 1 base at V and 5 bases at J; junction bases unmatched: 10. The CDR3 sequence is CASSLGVLRGGETQYF. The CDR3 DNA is TGTGCCAGCAGCTTAGGGGTCTTGCGGGGAGGGGAGACCCAGTACTTC. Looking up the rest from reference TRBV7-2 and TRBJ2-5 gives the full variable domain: GAGVSQSPSNKVTEKGKDVELRCDPISGHTALYWYRQSLGQGLEFLIYFQGNSAPDKSGLPSDRFSAERTGGSVSTLTIQRTQQEDSAVYLCASSLGVLRGGETQYFGPGTRLLVL.

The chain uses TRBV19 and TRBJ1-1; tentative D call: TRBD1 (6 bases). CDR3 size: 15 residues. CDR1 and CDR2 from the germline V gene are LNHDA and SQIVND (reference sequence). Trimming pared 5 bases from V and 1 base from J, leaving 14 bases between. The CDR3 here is CASSLQGVGNTEAFF. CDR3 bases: TGTGCCAGTAGTCTACAGGGCGTCGGGAACACTGAAGCTTTCTTT.

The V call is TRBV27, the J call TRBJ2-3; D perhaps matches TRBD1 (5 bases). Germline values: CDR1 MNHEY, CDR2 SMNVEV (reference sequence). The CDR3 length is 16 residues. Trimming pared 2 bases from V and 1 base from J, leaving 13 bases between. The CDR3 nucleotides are TGTGCCAGCAGTTTAATCCAGGGTTTAGGCACAGATACGCAGTATTTT. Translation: CASSLIQGLGTDTQYF.

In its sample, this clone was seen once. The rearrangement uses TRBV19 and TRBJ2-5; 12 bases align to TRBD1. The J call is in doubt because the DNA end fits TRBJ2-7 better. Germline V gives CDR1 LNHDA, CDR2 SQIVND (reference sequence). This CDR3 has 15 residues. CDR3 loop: CASSAWDRGRDEQYF. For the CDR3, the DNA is TGTGCCAGTAGTGCCTGGGACAGGGGGCGCGACGAGCAGTACTTC.

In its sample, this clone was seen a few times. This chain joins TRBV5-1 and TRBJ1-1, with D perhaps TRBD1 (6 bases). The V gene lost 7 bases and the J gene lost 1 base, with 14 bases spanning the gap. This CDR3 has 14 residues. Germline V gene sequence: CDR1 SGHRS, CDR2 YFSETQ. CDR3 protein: CASFQTGSNTEAFF. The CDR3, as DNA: TGCGCCAGCTTCCAGACAGGTTCGAACACTGAAGCTTTCTTT.

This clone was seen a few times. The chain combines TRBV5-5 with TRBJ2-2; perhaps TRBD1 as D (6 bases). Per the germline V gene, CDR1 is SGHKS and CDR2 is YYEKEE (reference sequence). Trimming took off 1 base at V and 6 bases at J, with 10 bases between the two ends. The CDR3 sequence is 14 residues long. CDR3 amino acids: CASSLKQGPGELFF. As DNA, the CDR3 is TGTGCCAGCAGCTTGAAACAGGGTCCCGGGGAGCTGTTTTTT.

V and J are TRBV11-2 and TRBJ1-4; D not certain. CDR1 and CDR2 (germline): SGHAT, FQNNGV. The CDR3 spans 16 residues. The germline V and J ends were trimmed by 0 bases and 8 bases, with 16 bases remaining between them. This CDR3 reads CASSLEPAGVKEKLFF. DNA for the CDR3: TGTGCCAGCAGCTTAGAACCCGCGGGAGTGAAGGAAAAACTGTTTTTT.

As DNA, the CDR3 is TGTGCCAGCAGTTATGACAGGGGCCAAGAGACCCAGTACTTC. It is translated as CASSYDRGQETQYF. This rearrangement joins TRBV11-3 to TRBJ2-5; the match to TRBD1 covers 8 bases. CDR1 is SGHNT, CDR2 YENEEA, per germline. This CDR3 is built from 14 residues. V was pared by 6 bases and J by 1 base, with 4 bases of the junction left unmatched.

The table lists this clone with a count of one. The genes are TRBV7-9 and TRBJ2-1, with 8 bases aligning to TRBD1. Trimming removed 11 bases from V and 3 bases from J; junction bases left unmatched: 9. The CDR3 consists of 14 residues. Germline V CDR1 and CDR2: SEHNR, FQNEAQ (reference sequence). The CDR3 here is CAGVGQGNYNEQFF. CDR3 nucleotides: TGTGCCGGCGTCGGACAGGGAAACTACAATGAGCAGTTCTTC.

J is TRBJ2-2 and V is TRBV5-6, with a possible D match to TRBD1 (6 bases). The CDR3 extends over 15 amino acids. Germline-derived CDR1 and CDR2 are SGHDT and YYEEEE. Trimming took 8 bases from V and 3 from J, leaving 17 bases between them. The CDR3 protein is CASTSGQGYTGELFF. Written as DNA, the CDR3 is TGTGCCAGTACGTCAGGGCAGGGGTACACCGGGGAGCTGTTTTTT.

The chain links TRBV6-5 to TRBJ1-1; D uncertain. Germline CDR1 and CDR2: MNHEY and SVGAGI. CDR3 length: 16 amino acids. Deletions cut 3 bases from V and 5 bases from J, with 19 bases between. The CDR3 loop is CASSYSRSGLATEAFF. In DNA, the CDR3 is TGTGCCAGCAGTTATAGTCGGTCGGGGTTGGCGACTGAAGCTTTCTTT.

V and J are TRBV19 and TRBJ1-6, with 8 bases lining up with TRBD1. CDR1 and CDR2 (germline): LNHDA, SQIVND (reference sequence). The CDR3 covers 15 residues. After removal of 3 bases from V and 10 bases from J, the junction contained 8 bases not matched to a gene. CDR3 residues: CASSIWGQEGSPLHF. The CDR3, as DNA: TGTGCCAGTAGTATTTGGGGACAGGAGGGATCACCCCTCCACTTT.

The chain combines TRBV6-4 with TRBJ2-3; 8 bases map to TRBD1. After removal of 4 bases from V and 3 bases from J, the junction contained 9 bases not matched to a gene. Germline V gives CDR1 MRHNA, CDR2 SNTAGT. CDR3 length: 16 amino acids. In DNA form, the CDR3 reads TGTGCCAGCAGTGCCTTCGGACAGGGATCGACAGATACGCAGTATTTT. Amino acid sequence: CASSAFGQGSTDTQYF.

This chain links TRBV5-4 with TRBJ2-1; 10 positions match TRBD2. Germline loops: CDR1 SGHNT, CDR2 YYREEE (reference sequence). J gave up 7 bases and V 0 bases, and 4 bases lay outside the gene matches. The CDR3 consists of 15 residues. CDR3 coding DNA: TGTGCCAGCAGCTTGGATAGCGGGAGGATTAATGAGCAGTTCTTC. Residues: CASSLDSGRINEQFF. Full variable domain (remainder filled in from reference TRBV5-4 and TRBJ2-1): ETGVTQSPTHLIKTRGQQVTLRCSSQSGHNTVSWYQQALGQGPQFIFQYYREEENGRGNFPPRFSGLQFPNYSSELNVNALELDDSALYLCASSLDSGRINEQFFGPGTRLTVL.

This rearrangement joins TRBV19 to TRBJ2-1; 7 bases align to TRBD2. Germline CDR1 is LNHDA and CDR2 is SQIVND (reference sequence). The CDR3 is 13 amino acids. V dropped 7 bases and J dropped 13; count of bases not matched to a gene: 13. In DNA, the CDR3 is TGTGCCAGTATTGGGGTCCCTAGCGGAGCCCAGTTCTTC. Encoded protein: CASIGVPSGAQFF.

The CDR3 region is CASSETGPLPVATNEKLFF. In DNA, the CDR3 is TGTGCCAGTAGTGAGACGGGACCCTTACCTGTTGCAACTAATGAAAAACTGTTTTTT. J is TRBJ1-4 and V is TRBV19; TRBD1 is a possible D gene (5 bases). Trimming took 5 bases from V and 0 from J, leaving 22 bases between them. Looked up from germline, CDR1 is LNHDA and CDR2 is SQIVND (reference sequence). The CDR3 has 19 residues.

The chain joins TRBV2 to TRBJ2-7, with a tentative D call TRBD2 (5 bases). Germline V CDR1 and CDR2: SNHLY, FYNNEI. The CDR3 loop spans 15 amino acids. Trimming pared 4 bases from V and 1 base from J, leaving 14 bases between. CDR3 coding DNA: TGTGCCAGCAGTGCCCGGACTCACCTGTCCTACGAGCAGTACTTC. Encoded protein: CASSARTHLSYEQYF.

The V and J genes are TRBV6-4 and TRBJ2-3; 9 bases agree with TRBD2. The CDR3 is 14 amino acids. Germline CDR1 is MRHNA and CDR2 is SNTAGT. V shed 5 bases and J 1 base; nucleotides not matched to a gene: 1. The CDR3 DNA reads TGTGCCAGCAGTAGACTAGCGGGCACAGATACGCAGTATTTT. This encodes CASSRLAGTDTQYF.

The CDR3 DNA is TGTGCCAGCAGTTCGGATTATCGGGGTGGCTACACCTTC. This gives the protein CASSSDYRGGYTF. The V gene is TRBV27, the J gene TRBJ1-2; D is unclear. From germline, CDR1 is MNHEY and CDR2 SMNVEV (reference sequence). This CDR3 is 13 amino acids long. Trimming pared 4 bases from V and 7 bases from J, leaving 13 bases between.

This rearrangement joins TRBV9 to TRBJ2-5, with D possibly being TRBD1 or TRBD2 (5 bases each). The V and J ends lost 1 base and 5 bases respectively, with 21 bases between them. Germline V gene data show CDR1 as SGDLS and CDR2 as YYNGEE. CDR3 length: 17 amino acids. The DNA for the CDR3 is TGTGCCAGCAGCGTATCTATAGGGATAGGGGAGCGGGAGACCCAGTACTTC. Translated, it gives CASSVSIGIGERETQYF.

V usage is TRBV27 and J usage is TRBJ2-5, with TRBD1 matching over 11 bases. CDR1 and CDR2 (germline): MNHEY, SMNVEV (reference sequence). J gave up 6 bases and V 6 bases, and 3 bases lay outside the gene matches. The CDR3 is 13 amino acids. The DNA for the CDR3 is TGTGCCAGCAGAGGACAGGGGGCGCAGACCCAGTACTTC. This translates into CASRGQGAQTQYF.

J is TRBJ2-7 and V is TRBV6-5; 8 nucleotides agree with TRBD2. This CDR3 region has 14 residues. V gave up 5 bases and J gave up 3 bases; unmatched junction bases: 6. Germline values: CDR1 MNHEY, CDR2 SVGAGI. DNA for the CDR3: TGTGCCAGCAGTCTACTAGCGGCCGACTACGAGCAGTACTTC. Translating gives CASSLLAADYEQYF.

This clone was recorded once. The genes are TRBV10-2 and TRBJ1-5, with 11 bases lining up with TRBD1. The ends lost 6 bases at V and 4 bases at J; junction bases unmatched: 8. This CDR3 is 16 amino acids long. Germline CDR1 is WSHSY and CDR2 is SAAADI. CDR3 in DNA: TGCGCCAGCAGAGCCGGACAGGGGGCGGATAATCAGCCCCAGCATTTT. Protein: CASRAGQGADNQPQHF.

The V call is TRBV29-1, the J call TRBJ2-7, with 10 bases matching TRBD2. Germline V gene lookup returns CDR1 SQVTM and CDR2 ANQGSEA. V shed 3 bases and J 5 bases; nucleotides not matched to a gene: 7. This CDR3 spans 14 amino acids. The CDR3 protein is CSVEDSGRRNEQYF. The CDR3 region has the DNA TGCAGCGTTGAGGATAGCGGGAGGAGGAACGAGCAGTACTTC.

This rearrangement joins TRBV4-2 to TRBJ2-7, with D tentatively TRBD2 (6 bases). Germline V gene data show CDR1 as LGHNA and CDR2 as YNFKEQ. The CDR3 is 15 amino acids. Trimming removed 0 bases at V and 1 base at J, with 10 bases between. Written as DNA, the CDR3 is TGTGCCAGCAGCCAAGATCTAGCGTCTTCCTACGAGCAGTACTTC. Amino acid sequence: CASSQDLASSYEQYF.